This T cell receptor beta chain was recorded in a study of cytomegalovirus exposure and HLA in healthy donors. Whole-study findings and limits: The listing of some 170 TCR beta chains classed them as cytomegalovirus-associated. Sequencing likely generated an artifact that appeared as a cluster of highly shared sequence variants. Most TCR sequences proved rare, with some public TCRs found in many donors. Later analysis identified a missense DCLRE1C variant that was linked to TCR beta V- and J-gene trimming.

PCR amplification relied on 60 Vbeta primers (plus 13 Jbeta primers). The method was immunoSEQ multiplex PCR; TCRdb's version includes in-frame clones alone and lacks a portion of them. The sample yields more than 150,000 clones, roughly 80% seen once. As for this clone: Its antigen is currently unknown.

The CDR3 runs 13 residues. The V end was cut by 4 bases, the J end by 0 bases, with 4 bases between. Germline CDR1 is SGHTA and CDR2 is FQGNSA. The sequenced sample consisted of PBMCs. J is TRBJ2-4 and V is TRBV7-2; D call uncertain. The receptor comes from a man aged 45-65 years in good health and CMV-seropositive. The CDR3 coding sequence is TGTGCCAGCAGCTCCCTAGCCAAAAACATTCAGTACTTC. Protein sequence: CASSSLAKNIQYF. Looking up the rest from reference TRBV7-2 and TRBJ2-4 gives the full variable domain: GAGVSQSPSNKVTEKGKDVELRCDPISGHTALYWYRQSLGQGLEFLIYFQGNSAPDKSGLPSDRFSAERTGGSVSTLTIQRTQQEDSAVYLCASSSLAKNIQYFGAGTRLSVL.